These 29 T cell receptor beta chains were all obtained from the same sample, sequenced in a study of cytomegalovirus exposure and HLA in healthy donors. Vbeta (60) and Jbeta (13) primers were used in the PCR. Sequencing used immunoSEQ multiplex PCR; TCRdb keeps in-frame clones, though not all of them. The repertoire consists of about 99,000 clones, with approximately 70% occurring once and the leading ten covering 2.5% to 4%. The sequencing input was PBMCs. All receptors derive from a woman aged 45 to 65 in good health and CMV-seronegative.

The chain couples TRBV7-9 to TRBJ2-1, with TRBD2 identical over 9 bases. The CDR3 is made up of 18 amino acids. J gave up 7 bases and V 3 bases, and 16 bases lay outside the gene matches. The germline CDR1 and CDR2 sequences are SEHNR and FQNEAQ (reference sequence). In DNA form, the CDR3 reads TGTGCCAGCAGCTTGAGTGGGGCTAGCGGGGACCTCGGGAATGAGCAGTTCTTC. As protein: CASSLSGASGDLGNEQFF.

The chain employs TRBV2 and TRBJ2-3, with unresolved D. Germline values: CDR1 SNHLY, CDR2 FYNNEI. Trimming cost V 6 bases and J 0 bases, with 13 bases left between them. This CDR3 region has 15 residues. CDR3 DNA sequence: TGTGCCAGCAGCCAAACAGCAACTAGCACAGATACGCAGTATTTT. Translation: CASSQTATSTDTQYF.

This clone was seen more than once but under ten times. The chain carries TRBV15 and TRBJ1-1, with a weak D call TRBD1 (6 bases). Trimming took off 4 bases at V and 5 bases at J, with 14 bases between the two ends. This CDR3 has 14 residues. Germline lookup yields CDR1 LNHNV and CDR2 YYDKDF (reference sequence). As DNA, the CDR3 is TGTGCCACCAGCAACCAGGGGTCGGGAACTGAAGCTTTCTTT. It specifies CATSNQGSGTEAFF.

This clone has a handful of counts. The V gene is TRBV19, the J gene TRBJ2-1, with 10 bases aligning to TRBD2. The CDR3 runs to 18 residues. Germline V CDR1 and CDR2: LNHDA, SQIVND (reference sequence). Losses at the gene ends were 0 bases for V and 9 bases for J; bases not matched to a gene: 14. The CDR3 DNA sequence: TGTGCCAGTAGTATAGATTTGGCTAGCGGGAGCGTAAGGGGTGAGCAGTTCTTC. Translation: CASSIDLASGSVRGEQFF.

The V and J genes are TRBV7-9 and TRBJ1-2; D might be TRBD1 (6 bases). Germline CDR1 reads SEHNR; CDR2 reads FQNEAQ (reference sequence). This CDR3 has 14 residues. With 1 base removed from V and 4 bases from J, the gap between germline ends came to 10 bases. CDR3 residues: CASSLEHRAYGYTF. The CDR3 DNA follows: TGTGCCAGCAGCTTAGAGCACAGGGCCTATGGCTACACCTTC.

This sequence joins TRBV7-9 and TRBJ2-1; 7 bases map to TRBD2. The V segment lost 1 base and the J segment 4 bases; nucleotides outside the gene matches: 7. The CDR3 length is 16 residues. CDR1 SEHNR and CDR2 FQNEAQ come from the germline V gene (reference sequence). For the CDR3, the DNA is TGTGCCAGCAGCTTAGGGGGTGGGGGGGGGTACAATGAGCAGTTCTTC. This codes for CASSLGGGGGYNEQFF.

This clone was observed once. The chain combines TRBV29-1 with TRBJ2-1; a weak D match, TRBD2 (7 bases). Germline loops: CDR1 SQVTM, CDR2 ANQGSEA. Deletions cut 5 bases from V and 9 bases from J, with 20 bases between. The CDR3 is made up of 14 amino acids. The CDR3 sequence is CSVRGGGITGEQFF. CDR3 nucleotides: TGCAGCGTTAGGGGGGGCGGGATCACGGGTGAGCAGTTCTTC.

The chain employs TRBV6-1 and TRBJ2-5, with 10 bases lining up with TRBD1. Germline CDR1 MNHNS, CDR2 SASEGT. After removal of 5 bases from V and 4 bases from J, the junction contained 4 bases not matched to a gene. The CDR3 extends over 14 amino acids. CDR3 sequence: CASSMGQGRETQYF. CDR3 nucleotides: TGTGCCAGCAGTATGGGACAGGGGCGAGAGACCCAGTACTTC.

The genes are TRBV14 and TRBJ2-3; D is perhaps TRBD2 (5 bases). Trimming removed 5 bases at V and 6 bases at J, with 12 bases between. Germline values: CDR1 SGHDN, CDR2 FVKESK. CDR3 length: 13 residues. The CDR3 spells CASSSHPGDTQYF. The CDR3 nucleotides read TGTGCCAGCAGCTCCCACCCGGGGGATACGCAGTATTTT.

The V call is TRBV5-1, the J call TRBJ1-3, with D perhaps TRBD1 (6 bases). Between the trimmed V and J ends, which lost 2 bases and 0 bases, there was a span of 12 bases. Germline CDR1 SGHRS, CDR2 YFSETQ. The CDR3 is made up of 16 amino acids. The CDR3 here is CASSLIGGYSGNTIYF. The CDR3 DNA reads as TGCGCCAGCAGCTTAATAGGGGGTTACTCTGGAAACACCATATATTTT.

This clone has a handful of counts. This chain uses TRBV6-1 with TRBJ2-7, with 7 positions matching TRBD1. The CDR3 is 16 residues long. V lost 2 bases and J lost 7; bases outside the gene matches: 14. The germline gives CDR1 MNHNS, CDR2 SASEGT. The CDR3 DNA sequence: TGTGCCAGCAGTGAAAGGATGGGGACAGCCCTGGGGGAGCAGTACTTC. This gives the protein CASSERMGTALGEQYF.

The chain recombines TRBV7-8 with TRBJ2-1; maybe TRBD1 (5 bases). The V end was cut by 6 bases, the J end by 10 bases, with 22 bases between. The germline V gene encodes CDR1 SGHVS and CDR2 FQNEAQ. The CDR3 sequence is 15 residues long. CDR3 DNA: TGTGCCAGCAGTGGGGCGGTCAGCCTTCAATCAGAGCAGTTCTTC. Protein sequence: CASSGAVSLQSEQFF. Filled out from reference TRBV7-8 and TRBJ2-1, the complete variable domain reads GAGVSQSPRYKVAKRGQDVALRCDPISGHVSLFWYQQALGQGPEFLTYFQNEAQLDKSGLPSDRFFAERPEGSVSTLKIQRTQQEDSAVYLCASSGAVSLQSEQFFGPGTRLTVL.

This clone occurred a few times. The junction departs from germline at one end; a sequencing error may be responsible. In DNA form, the CDR3 reads TGTGCTAGCAGCTTAGATTCCGTGGGACAGATTTTCTTT. It encodes CASSLDSVGQIFF. The chain has TRBV7-7 and TRBJ1-1, with TRBD1 matching 7 bases. This CDR3 contains 13 residues. The germline V gene encodes CDR1 SSHAT and CDR2 FNYEAQ (reference sequence). The full variable domain, with the rest looked up from reference TRBV7-7 and TRBJ1-1, is GAGVSQSPRYKVTKRGQDVTLRCDPISSHATLYWYQQALGQGPEFLTYFNYEAQPDKSGLPSDRFSAERPEGSISTLTIQRTEQRDSAMYRCASSLDSVGQIFFGQGTRLTVV.

J is TRBJ1-2 and V is TRBV20-1; 8 nucleotides match TRBD1. The CDR3 contains 11 residues. CDR1 and CDR2 (germline): DFQATT, SNEGSKA (reference sequence). The ends lost 5 bases at V and 6 bases at J; junction bases unmatched: 2. Written as DNA, the CDR3 is TGCAGTGCTCCGACAGGGGATGGCTACACCTTC. Its translation: CSAPTGDGYTF.

The chain uses TRBV9 and TRBJ2-7, with TRBD1 identical over 7 bases. CDR1 is SGDLS, CDR2 YYNGEE, per germline. The V gene end was trimmed by 8 bases and the J gene end by 4 bases; junction bases not matched to a gene: 3. The CDR3 has 11 amino acids. DNA for the CDR3: TGTGCCAGAGGACAGGATTACGAGCAGTACTTC. Its protein product is CARGQDYEQYF.

The chain combines TRBV7-9 with TRBJ2-1, with D possibly TRBD2 on 6 matching bases. Trimming pared 7 bases from V and 4 bases from J, leaving 20 bases between. Germline assignment: CDR1 SEHNR and CDR2 FQNEAQ (reference sequence). The CDR3 loop spans 16 amino acids. This chain's CDR3 is CASKPYRDLRYNEQFF. In DNA, the CDR3 is TGTGCCAGCAAGCCATATCGGGACTTACGATACAATGAGCAGTTCTTC.

The chain has TRBV15 and TRBJ2-1, with D perhaps matching TRBD2 (5 bases). The CDR3 loop spans 13 amino acids. The germline gives CDR1 LNHNV, CDR2 YYDKDF (reference sequence). V was clipped by 8 bases and J by 2 bases, with 10 bases between them. The CDR3 loop is CATQDLTYNEQFF. The DNA of the CDR3 is TGTGCCACCCAGGACTTAACCTACAATGAGCAGTTCTTC.

The chain employs TRBV11-2 and TRBJ2-5; 8 bases are a match to TRBD2. Germline assignment: CDR1 SGHAT and CDR2 FQNNGV. V was clipped by 8 bases and J by 5 bases; unmatched bases: 10. This CDR3 region has 14 residues. The CDR3 loop reads CASRPGGGLETQYF. The CDR3 region has the DNA TGTGCCAGCCGCCCGGGGGGGGGCCTTGAGACCCAGTACTTC.

The rearrangement joins TRBV19 to TRBJ2-1; tentative D call: TRBD2 (6 bases). With 6 bases removed from V and 0 bases from J, the gap between germline ends came to 15 bases. The CDR3 spans 16 residues. Germline V gene sequence: CDR1 LNHDA, CDR2 SQIVND (reference sequence). CDR3 loop: CASSIGDGSSYNEQFF. The CDR3 region has the DNA TGTGCCAGTAGCATCGGAGACGGGAGCTCCTACAATGAGCAGTTCTTC.

The gene calls are TRBV18 and TRBJ2-5; D not resolved. In germline, CDR1 is KGHSH, CDR2 LQKENI. The germline V and J ends were trimmed by 0 bases and 0 bases, with 8 bases remaining between them. The CDR3 is 15 residues long. The CDR3 spells CASSPPSLYQETQYF. The DNA of the CDR3 is TGTGCCAGCTCACCACCGTCTCTGTACCAAGAGACCCAGTACTTC.

The J gene is TRBJ1-1, the V gene TRBV13; D remains unclear. This CDR3 comprises 13 residues. Germline lookup yields CDR1 PRHDT and CDR2 FYEKMQ (reference sequence). Trimming took 4 bases from V and 6 from J, leaving 12 bases between them. CDR3 in amino acids: CASSSGSPAEAFF. CDR3 in DNA: TGTGCCAGCAGCTCGGGGTCTCCGGCTGAAGCTTTCTTT. Looking up the rest from reference TRBV13 and TRBJ1-1 gives the full variable domain: AAGVIQSPRHLIKEKRETATLKCYPIPRHDTVYWYQQGPGQDPQFLISFYEKMQSDKGSIPDRFSAQQFSDYHSELNMSSLELGDSALYFCASSSGSPAEAFFGQGTRLTVV.

The DNA for the CDR3 is TGTGCCAGCAGCTTAGTAGGGACAGGGTATTTGGACGAGCAGTACTTC. It yields the protein CASSLVGTGYLDEQYF. The J gene is TRBJ2-7, the V gene TRBV11-3; 9 bases are a match to TRBD1. Germline values: CDR1 SGHNT, CDR2 YENEEA. V gave up 1 base and J gave up 5 bases; unmatched junction bases: 9. The CDR3 has 16 amino acids.

This clone was detected a few times. The chain has TRBV28 and TRBJ2-7, with 10 bases lining up with TRBD1. The germline CDR1 and CDR2 sequences are MDHEN and SYDVKM. The CDR3 is 12 amino acids. J lost 5 bases, V lost 5 bases, and 0 bases had no gene match. The chain's CDR3 is CASSGQGDEQYF. CDR3 bases: TGTGCCAGCAGTGGACAGGGGGACGAGCAGTACTTC.

For the CDR3, the DNA is TGTGCCAGCAGCTCCGGGACAGGGGGCTGGGAGCAGTACTTC. Amino acid sequence: CASSSGTGGWEQYF. The genes are TRBV7-9 and TRBJ2-7, with TRBD1 matching over 12 bases. V gave up 4 bases and J gave up 7 bases; unmatched junction bases: 5. The CDR3 consists of 14 residues. Germline CDR1 SEHNR, CDR2 FQNEAQ (reference sequence).

V usage is TRBV29-1 and J usage is TRBJ2-5, with D possibly TRBD2 on 6 matching bases. Per germline, CDR1 SQVTM and CDR2 ANQGSEA. The CDR3 loop spans 14 amino acids. Trimming stripped 2 bases from V and 5 bases from J, with 15 bases between. The CDR3 sequence is CSVERWGDGETQYF. DNA of the CDR3: TGCAGCGTTGAACGTTGGGGGGACGGGGAGACCCAGTACTTC.

The rearrangement joins TRBV7-9 to TRBJ2-5; D is perhaps TRBD1 (6 bases). Germline CDR1 SEHNR, CDR2 FQNEAQ (reference sequence). The length of the CDR3 is 14 residues. Trimming left V 2 bases short and J 1 base short, with 8 bases between. CDR3 in amino acids: CASSLIRGQETQYF. The CDR3 nucleotides read TGTGCCAGCAGCTTAATCAGGGGCCAAGAGACCCAGTACTTC.

V gene TRBV5-6 combines with J gene TRBJ2-5, with TRBD2 matching over 11 bases. This CDR3 comprises 16 residues. Germline CDR1 and CDR2: SGHDT and YYEEEE. V dropped 2 bases and J dropped 2; count of bases not matched to a gene: 5. As DNA, the CDR3 is TGTGCCAGCAGCTTAACTAGCGGGAGTTCTCAAGAGACCCAGTACTTC. It codes for CASSLTSGSSQETQYF.

The gene calls are TRBV27 and TRBJ2-7; 11 bases are a match to TRBD1. V dropped 4 bases and J dropped 10; count of bases not matched to a gene: 9. Germline CDR1 and CDR2: MNHEY and SMNVEV (reference sequence). The CDR3 loop spans 14 amino acids. CDR3 nucleotide sequence: TGTGCCAGCAGTTCTAAATGGACAGGGGGCGGACAGTACTTC. This gives the protein CASSSKWTGGGQYF.

The chain couples TRBV7-8 to TRBJ1-1; D is unresolved. This CDR3 comprises 14 residues. The ends were cut back, 4 bases at V and 2 bases at J, with 11 bases in the middle. Germline CDR1 and CDR2: SGHVS and FQNEAQ. In DNA form, the CDR3 reads TGTGCCAGCAGCTCGTACTTCTCAAACACTGAAGCTTTCTTT. Translating it yields CASSSYFSNTEAFF.